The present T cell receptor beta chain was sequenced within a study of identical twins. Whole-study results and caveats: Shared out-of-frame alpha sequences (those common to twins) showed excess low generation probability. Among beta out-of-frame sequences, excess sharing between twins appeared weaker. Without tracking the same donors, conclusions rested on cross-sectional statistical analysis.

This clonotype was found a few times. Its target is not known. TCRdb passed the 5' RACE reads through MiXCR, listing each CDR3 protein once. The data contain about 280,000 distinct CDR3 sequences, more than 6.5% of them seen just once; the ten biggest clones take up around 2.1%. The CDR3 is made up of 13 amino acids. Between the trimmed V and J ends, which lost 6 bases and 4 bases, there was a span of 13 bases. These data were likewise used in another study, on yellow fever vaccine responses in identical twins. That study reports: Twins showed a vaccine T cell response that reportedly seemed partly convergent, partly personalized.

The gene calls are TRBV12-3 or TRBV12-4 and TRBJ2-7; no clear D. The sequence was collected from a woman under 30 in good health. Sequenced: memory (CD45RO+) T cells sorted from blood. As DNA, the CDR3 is TGTGCCAGCAGACTTACAAACGGGTACGAGCAGTACTTC. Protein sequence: CASRLTNGYEQYF.